These T cell receptor beta chains were read from a single sample in a study of blood T cell repertoires in COVID-19. Clones were read by immunoSEQ multiplex PCR, and TCRdb kept only the in-frame ones, dropping some. The data hold 300,000 to 350,000 clones, with approximately 91% observed a single time. Source material: PBMCs or T cells enriched from blood (not recorded which). All receptors derive from a woman in her 30s who had been exposed to COVID-19. The conserved cysteine and the conserved F or W are not part of the CDR3 here.

V gene,CDR3 protein
TRBV11-3,ASSLGYNSGRDEQF
TRBV29-1,SARLAGGYEQY
TRBV6-5,ASSYAGPNTEAF
TRBV6-5,ASSYDPRSGYT
TRBV23-1,ASSQKAAGRFY
TRBV5-1,ASSPRAPTEAF
TRBV29-1,SVPSGSLDNTGELF
TRBV9,ASSVVGGRAEQF
TRBV10-3,AISPGLADPSYNEQF
TRBV11-2,ASSIGTGGTNTEAF
TRBV7-9,ASSLELGGVETQY